This is a list of T cell receptor beta chains from one sample in a study of PD-L1 blockade in urothelial cancer. Some clones are missing from TCRdb's copy, which holds only in-frame ones; the method was immunoSEQ multiplex PCR. Counted here are about 95,000 clones, around nine tenths occurring once; the ten biggest clones make up more than 1.5%. The input for sequencing was PBMCs, taken around atezolizumab (anti-PD-L1) treatment. These receptors all come from a man aged 60 to 69 with urothelial cancer. Both conserved end residues are part of each CDR3. A D gene is named only where the DNA matches it firmly. Clone size appears in some rows only: once, few, many, or a class for an expanded clone.

D gene	V gene	clone size	J gene	CDR3 protein	CDR3 DNA
NA	TRBV5-6	NA	TRBJ1-1	CASSLASYSGAFF	TGTGCCAGCAGCTTGGCGTCATACTCCGGTGCTTTCTTT
NA	TRBV19	NA	TRBJ2-3	CASSPLRGGTDTQYF	TGTGCCAGTAGCCCCCTGAGGGGGGGAACAGATACGCAGTATTTT
NA	TRBV7-9	NA	TRBJ2-7	CASSTTGGAGEQYF	TGTGCCAGCAGCACCACAGGGGGGGCGGGGGAGCAGTACTTC
NA	TRBV5-4	once	TRBJ2-2	CASSSREKNTGELFF	TGTGCCAGCAGCTCCAGGGAAAAGAACACCGGGGAGCTGTTTTTT
NA	TRBV10-3	NA	TRBJ1-5	CAISEGQLSNQPQHF	TGTGCCATCAGTGAGGGACAGCTTAGCAATCAGCCCCAGCATTTT
TRBD1	TRBV5-6	NA	TRBJ1-2	CASSQPGQGNYGYTF	TGTGCCAGCAGCCAACCGGGACAGGGCAACTATGGCTACACCTTC
TRBD2	TRBV7-8	NA	TRBJ2-1	CASSLALGRETYNEQFF	TGTGCCAGCAGCTTAGCGCTCGGGAGGGAGACCTACAATGAGCAGTTCTTC
NA	TRBV7-9	NA	TRBJ1-2	CASSLGRGGADYGYTF	TGTGCCAGCAGCTTAGGACGGGGAGGGGCCGACTATGGCTACACCTTC
TRBD1	TRBV18	NA	TRBJ2-7	CASSPGQGTNEQYF	TGTGCCAGCTCACCGGGACAGGGGACGAACGAGCAGTACTTC
TRBD2	TRBV27	NA	TRBJ2-7	CASTRTSGGGLYF	TGTGCCAGCACCCGGACTAGCGGAGGTGGGCTGTACTTC
NA	TRBV10-1	NA	TRBJ1-1	CASSVELQGTEAFF	TGCGCCAGCAGCGTCGAACTCCAGGGAACTGAAGCTTTCTTT
NA	TRBV6-1	NA	TRBJ2-3	CASSGGVGATQYF	TGTGCCAGCAGTGGGGGGGTCGGAGCTACGCAGTATTTT
NA	TRBV18	NA	TRBJ2-1	CASSREPNNEQFF	TGTGCCAGCTCTCGGGAACCAAACAATGAGCAGTTCTTC
NA	TRBV18	NA	TRBJ2-7	CASSPSGGGIAYEQYF	TGTGCCAGCTCACCTTCGGGTGGGGGGATTGCCTACGAGCAGTACTTC
NA	TRBV11-3	NA	TRBJ2-7	CASSLDLDSKGEQYF	TGTGCCAGCAGCTTAGATTTGGACAGTAAAGGAGAGCAGTACTTC
NA	TRBV28	NA	TRBJ2-1	CATFPGSGPGGEQFF	TGTGCCACCTTCCCGGGAAGCGGGCCTGGCGGTGAGCAGTTCTTC
TRBD1	TRBV28	NA	TRBJ2-3	CASSGDRGPDTQYF	TGTGCCAGCAGCGGGGACAGGGGACCAGATACGCAGTATTTT
NA	TRBV28	NA	TRBJ1-5	CASSPTSSDQPQHF	TGTGCCAGCAGTCCCACCTCTAGTGATCAGCCCCAGCATTTT
NA	TRBV10-3	once	TRBJ1-2	CAISDARVGQGYGYTF	TGTGCCATCAGTGACGCCCGGGTGGGCCAGGGCTATGGCTACACCTTC
TRBD2	TRBV5-1	NA	TRBJ2-5	CASSLAGGGTQETQYF	TGCGCCAGCAGCTTGGCTGGCGGGGGAACCCAAGAGACCCAGTACTTC
TRBD1	TRBV18	NA	TRBJ1-1	CASSLLDRGGTEAFF	TGTGCCAGCTCACTCCTGGACAGGGGGGGAACTGAAGCTTTCTTT
TRBD1	TRBV29-1	NA	TRBJ2-7	CSARDRPYEQYF	TGCAGCGCCCGGGACAGACCCTACGAGCAGTACTTC
NA	TRBV9	NA	TRBJ2-5	CASTPGLAGQETQYF	TGTGCCAGCACGCCAGGGCTGGCGGGACAAGAGACCCAGTACTTC
TRBD2	TRBV7-9	NA	TRBJ2-7	CASSQLAGDHEQYF	TGTGCCAGCAGCCAACTAGCGGGAGATCACGAGCAGTACTTC
NA	TRBV7-2	NA	TRBJ1-2	CASSLVGSNYGYTF	TGTGCCAGCAGCTTAGTCGGGAGTAACTATGGCTACACCTTC
NA	TRBV30	once	TRBJ2-7	CAWSPNQDSYEQYF	TGTGCCTGGAGCCCGAACCAGGATTCCTACGAGCAGTACTTC
NA	TRBV28	NA	TRBJ2-1	CASSFPGSYNEQFF	TGTGCCAGCAGTTTCCCAGGCTCCTACAATGAGCAGTTCTTC
TRBD1	TRBV5-8	NA	TRBJ2-5	CASSAWTGRETQYF	TGTGCCAGCAGCGCCTGGACAGGGCGAGAGACCCAGTACTTC